This TCR beta chain was documented in a study of blood T cells in healthy people across ages. The study's findings and limits: The study could not conclusively compare naive and antigen-experienced cells, given its unsorted PBMCs. Considered underestimates were the diversity estimates obtained from one million T cells.

Germline lookup yields CDR1 SQVTM and CDR2 ANQGSEA. The CDR3 extends over 14 amino acids. Trimming pared 1 base from V and 0 bases from J, leaving 8 bases between. A word on this clonotype: Its antigen remains unidentified.

For the second PCR, which ran for about 7 to 11 cycles, a sample-barcoded 5' primer and a J-beta primer mix were used. From the 5' RACE reads, TCRdb called clonotypes with MiXCR, one entry per CDR3 protein. The table lists about 720,000 distinct CDR3 sequences, about 20% of them singletons, with 22% in the top ten. Isolation yielded PBMCs, at least 7 million per sample, in every case. Extractions gave at least 5.5 micrograms of total RNA per sample. The chain uses TRBV29-1 and TRBJ2-3; D perhaps matches TRBD1 (5 bases). The sequencing input was blood. This receptor was obtained from a man aged 65 to 79 in good health. The CDR3 sequence: CSVEVTASTDTQYF. The CDR3 DNA reads TGCAGCGTTGAAGTGACAGCTAGCACAGATACGCAGTATTTT.